The next 25 T cell receptor beta chains were all read from a single sample in a study of early T cells in non-severe SARS-CoV-2 infection (TCRdb year 2021). Libraries were constructed by 5' RACE. Data came from a NextSeq 500. TCRdb reprocessed the public reads (quality trimming at Q25 with fastp, clone calling with MiXCR) and kept in-frame beta chains. One record per CDR3 amino acid sequence lists the most common genes and DNA. The sample includes tens of thousands of distinct CDR3 sequences, with approximately 12% observed a single time. 4.4% of the sample goes to the ten largest clones. The source material was whole blood. These receptors came from an adult who was a healthcare worker with PCR-confirmed SARS-CoV-2 infection or an uninfected control (not recorded which).

This clonotype has only a few counts. V gene TRBV12-3 or TRBV12-4 combines with J gene TRBJ1-1, with unresolved D. The CDR3 totals 12 residues. The V and J ends lost 3 bases and 9 bases respectively, with 11 bases between them. The CDR3 sequence: CASSLEARKAFF. The CDR3 coding sequence is TGTGCCAGCAGTTTGGAGGCCAGAAAAGCTTTCTTT.

Many counts were recorded for this clonotype. The rearrangement uses TRBV28 and TRBJ2-7; the D is unclear. This CDR3 has 15 amino acids. Trimming cost V 6 bases and J 0 bases, with 15 bases left between them. CDR1 and CDR2 from the germline V gene are MDHEN and SYDVKM. CDR3 nucleotide sequence: TGTGCCAGCAGACCACCTGACGGCAGCTCCTACGAGCAGTACTTC. Translation: CASRPPDGSSYEQYF.

On this clonotype itself: The junction shows a germline mismatch at one end, possibly a read error. The CDR3 region is CASNLVGGREQYF. CDR3 nucleotide sequence: TGTGCCAGCAACTTAGTCGGGGGGCGCGAGCAGTACTTC. The genes are TRBV7-9 and TRBJ2-7; possible D gene TRBD2, 7 bases. Germline CDR1 is SEHNR and CDR2 is FQNEAQ (reference sequence). The CDR3 loop spans 13 amino acids.

This clonotype was detected a few times. This chain uses TRBV15 with TRBJ2-2; 7 positions match TRBD1. Trimming removed 3 bases from V and 0 bases from J; junction bases left unmatched: 1. The germline CDR1 and CDR2 sequences are LNHNV and YYDKDF (reference sequence). CDR3 length equals 15 residues. The CDR3 protein is CATSRGTANTGELFF. The CDR3 region has the DNA TGTGCCACCAGCAGGGGGACAGCGAACACCGGGGAGCTGTTTTTT.

This clonotype was counted ten times or more. V and J are TRBV4-1 and TRBJ2-7; the match to TRBD1 covers 10 bases. The germline V gene encodes CDR1 MGHRA and CDR2 YSYEKL. The trim removed 1 base at V and 2 bases at J, leaving 5 bases unmatched. The CDR3 totals 16 residues. CDR3 bases: TGCGCCAGCAGCCAAGCTCCGGGACAGGGGACCTACGAGCAGTACTTC. As protein: CASSQAPGQGTYEQYF.

This clonotype was seen a few times. The rearrangement links TRBV19 to TRBJ2-1; unclear D gene. CDR1 is LNHDA, CDR2 SQIVND, per germline (reference sequence). The CDR3 contains 15 residues. V was trimmed by 5 bases and J by 1 base, leaving 12 bases between them. CDR3 amino acids: CASSAGRLSYNEQFF. CDR3 DNA: TGTGCCAGTAGTGCTGGGCGTTTATCCTACAATGAGCAGTTCTTC.

In this sample, this clonotype turned up a few times. The rearrangement links TRBV6-4 to TRBJ2-2; D uncertain. Per the germline V gene, CDR1 is MRHNA and CDR2 is SNTAGT. V shed 3 bases and J shed 3 bases, with 5 bases lying between them. The CDR3 contains 13 residues. The CDR3 reads CASSDGDTGELFF. The CDR3 nucleotides are TGTGCCAGCAGTGATGGCGACACCGGGGAGCTGTTTTTT.

This clonotype occurred a few times. The chain couples TRBV29-1 to TRBJ2-7; 7 bases align to TRBD1. CDR3 length: 14 residues. In germline, CDR1 is SQVTM, CDR2 ANQGSEA. V dropped 6 bases and J dropped 6; count of bases not matched to a gene: 14. The CDR3 DNA reads TGCAGCGTACCCTCTGGGACAGTTTATGGCGAGCAGTACTTC. Its protein is CSVPSGTVYGEQYF.

A few counts support this clonotype. The chain recombines TRBV6-1 with TRBJ1-1; 9 nucleotides agree with TRBD1. The CDR3 is 13 residues long. Per germline, CDR1 MNHNS and CDR2 SASEGT. With 6 bases clipped from V and 7 bases from J, the junction kept 6 bases outside the gene matches. The CDR3 sequence is CASSWTGEFEAFF. The CDR3 DNA reads as TGTGCCAGCAGCTGGACAGGGGAGTTTGAAGCTTTCTTT.

In its sample, this clonotype was seen a few times. V usage is TRBV29-1 and J usage is TRBJ2-7; the match to TRBD2 covers 10 bases. This CDR3 has 14 amino acids. Germline assignment: CDR1 SQVTM and CDR2 ANQGSEA. The J segment lost 3 bases and the V segment lost 7 bases, leaving 9 bases of the junction unmatched. The CDR3 protein is CSALLAGDRYEQYF. CDR3 coding DNA: TGCAGCGCGCTGCTAGCGGGGGACCGCTACGAGCAGTACTTC.

The chain has TRBV29-1 and TRBJ1-2, with TRBD1 matching 9 bases. Trimming removed 4 bases from V and 8 bases from J; junction bases left unmatched: 5. The CDR3 has 12 amino acids. The germline gives CDR1 SQVTM, CDR2 ANQGSEA. The CDR3 spells CSVAQGAGGYTF. The CDR3, as DNA: TGCAGCGTTGCACAGGGGGCTGGCGGCTACACCTTC.

The J gene is TRBJ2-5, the V gene TRBV28; D is unclear. Trimming took off 8 bases at V and 1 base at J, with 5 bases between the two ends. CDR1 is MDHEN and CDR2 is SYDVKM in the germline V gene. CDR3 length: 11 amino acids. CDR3 residues: CASVSQETQYF. In nucleotides, the CDR3 is TGTGCCAGCGTCAGCCAAGAGACCCAGTACTTC.

Only a few counts were recorded for this clonotype. V usage is TRBV18 and J usage is TRBJ1-1; D unresolved. Trimming left V 6 bases short and J 1 base short, with 9 bases between. The germline gives CDR1 KGHSH, CDR2 LQKENI. The CDR3 loop spans 13 amino acids. CDR3 protein: CASSGRSNTEAFF. The DNA of the CDR3 is TGTGCCAGCTCGGGAAGGTCGAACACTGAAGCTTTCTTT.

A few counts support this clonotype. V usage is TRBV18 and J usage is TRBJ2-7; maybe TRBD2 (6 bases). Per the germline V gene, CDR1 is KGHSH and CDR2 is LQKENI. The ends were cut back, 2 bases at V and 6 bases at J, with 14 bases in the middle. This CDR3 has 14 amino acids. The CDR3 loop is CASSPDWGGAEQYF. CDR3 DNA: TGTGCCAGCTCACCAGATTGGGGCGGGGCCGAGCAGTACTTC.

This clonotype was detected many times. The gene calls are TRBV6-5 and TRBJ1-3; D possibly corresponds to TRBD1 (5 bases). Trimming took off 0 bases at V and 4 bases at J, with 13 bases between the two ends. Germline V gene lookup returns CDR1 MNHEY and CDR2 SVGAGI. The length of the CDR3 is 16 residues. Written as DNA, the CDR3 is TGTGCCAGCAGTTACTCGGGGATACAGGACGGAAACACCATATATTTT. Residues: CASSYSGIQDGNTIYF.

This chain joins TRBV24-1 and TRBJ1-2; 9 nucleotides agree with TRBD1. CDR1 and CDR2 (germline): KGHDR, SFDVKD. CDR3 size: 16 residues. Trimming removed 7 bases from V and 6 bases from J; junction bases left unmatched: 14. The DNA of the CDR3 is TGTGCCACCAGCGACACGGGACCCGGGACAGGGCATGGCTACACCTTC. This encodes CATSDTGPGTGHGYTF.

This clonotype was picked up many times. The V call is TRBV19, the J call TRBJ1-6; maybe TRBD1 (6 bases). The CDR3 has 13 residues. Germline loops: CDR1 LNHDA, CDR2 SQIVND (reference sequence). Trimming pared 7 bases from V and 8 bases from J, leaving 12 bases between. CDR3 DNA sequence: TGTGCCAGTACCCCGGACAGTTATTCACCCCTCCACTTT. Protein product: CASTPDSYSPLHF.

This clonotype was seen more than once but under ten times. This chain links TRBV7-9 with TRBJ1-1; D is unclear. CDR1 SEHNR and CDR2 FQNEAQ come from the germline V gene (reference sequence). The CDR3 is made up of 15 amino acids. V gave up 3 bases and J gave up 8 bases, with 19 bases separating them. CDR3 sequence: CASSFSFGRTAEAFF. CDR3 in DNA: TGTGCCAGCAGCTTCTCTTTTGGCCGCACGGCAGAAGCTTTCTTT.

This clonotype was observed a few times. This chain connects TRBV7-2 to TRBJ2-2; D is unclear. Germline V gene sequence: CDR1 SGHTA, CDR2 FQGNSA. V lost 0 bases to trimming and J lost 5 bases, with 13 bases between them. The CDR3 extends over 16 amino acids. CDR3 residues: CASSLALGRQTGELFF. CDR3 nucleotides: TGTGCCAGCAGCTTAGCGCTGGGCCGGCAGACCGGGGAGCTGTTTTTT.

This clonotype was counted between two and nine times. This chain uses TRBV7-4 with TRBJ1-5, with TRBD1 matching 10 bases. Germline CDR1 reads SGHVT; CDR2 reads SQSDAQ. The CDR3 has 19 residues. Trimming took 0 bases from V and 7 from J; bases not matched to a gene: 15. The CDR3 spells CASSLAPNPGQGSGQPQHF. For the CDR3, the DNA is TGTGCCAGCAGCTTAGCCCCAAACCCGGGACAGGGGTCGGGACAGCCCCAGCATTTT.

The rearrangement uses TRBV14 and TRBJ2-7; D is unclear. Germline CDR1 reads SGHDN; CDR2 reads FVKESK. CDR3 length: 15 residues. The ends were cut back, 0 bases at V and 3 bases at J, with 12 bases in the middle. The CDR3 nucleotides read TGTGCCAGCAGCCAAGACAGGCGGCCCTACTACGAGCAGTACTTC. It is translated as CASSQDRRPYYEQYF.

The chain employs TRBV7-6 and TRBJ2-3; 7 bases map to TRBD1. V shed 5 bases and J 0 bases; nucleotides not matched to a gene: 2. Germline CDR1 and CDR2: SGHVS and FNYEAQ. This CDR3 has 14 residues. The CDR3 protein is CASSRRGSTDTQYF. CDR3 DNA sequence: TGTGCCAGCAGCCGCAGGGGGAGCACAGATACGCAGTATTTT.

The chain is built from TRBV6-5 and TRBJ2-7, with D hard to call. CDR1 and CDR2 from the germline V gene are MNHEY and SVGAGI. The CDR3 has 11 amino acids. Trimming removed 7 bases at V and 3 bases at J, with 7 bases between. CDR3 protein: CASTSNYEQYF. CDR3 DNA sequence: TGTGCCAGCACTAGTAACTACGAGCAGTACTTC.

This clonotype was recorded at least ten times. The CDR3 DNA sequence: TGTGCCAGCAGCCATAAGACAACCTACGAGCAGTACTTC. This gives the protein CASSHKTTYEQYF. J is TRBJ2-7 and V is TRBV14; D call uncertain. Trimming shortened V by 3 bases and J by 2 bases, and 8 bases separated the two germline ends. Germline lookup yields CDR1 SGHDN and CDR2 FVKESK. This CDR3 spans 13 amino acids. The whole variable domain, filled in from reference TRBV14 and TRBJ2-7, reads EAGVTQFPSHSVIEKGQTVTLRCDPISGHDNLYWYRRVMGKEIKFLLHFVKESKQDESGMPNNRFLAERTGGTYSTLKVQPAELEDSGVYFCASSHKTTYEQYFGPGTRLTVT.

This clonotype occurred a few times. This chain uses TRBV9 with TRBJ1-1, with D possibly matching TRBD1 (5 bases). The length of the CDR3 is 14 residues. Germline V gene sequence: CDR1 SGDLS, CDR2 YYNGEE. Between the trimmed V and J ends, which lost 0 bases and 5 bases, there was a span of 11 bases. The CDR3 region is CASSVGGGGTEAFF. The CDR3 region has the DNA TGTGCCAGCAGCGTAGGAGGTGGGGGGACTGAAGCTTTCTTT.